One and the same sample provided the 5 T cell receptor beta chains below, sequenced in a study of blood T cell repertoires in COVID-19. Assay: immunoSEQ multiplex PCR; the TCRdb copy retains only in-frame clones and omits some. This table holds 390,000 or so clones, 85% to 90% found once. Sequenced input: peripheral blood. All receptors come from a man between 18 and 35 years old with active or convalescent COVID-19.

The J gene is TRBJ1-1, the V gene TRBV7-2; D gene uncertain. The length of the CDR3 is 14 residues. Germline loops: CDR1 SGHTA, CDR2 FQGNSA. The germline V and J ends were trimmed by 2 bases and 0 bases, with 7 bases remaining between them. CDR3 sequence: CASSLFPLNTEAFF. DNA for the CDR3: TGTGCCAGCAGCTTATTCCCTTTGAACACTGAAGCTTTCTTT.

Note on this clone: Its ends do not fully match the called genes, so a read error is possible. The J gene is TRBJ2-6, the V gene TRBV6-1; D may be TRBD1 (5 bases). The CDR3 loop spans 18 amino acids. Germline CDR1 reads MNHNS; CDR2 reads SASEGT. This CDR3 reads CASSVIDARSSGANVLTF. In nucleotides, the CDR3 is TGTGCCAGCAGTGTCATAGACGCCCGAAGCTCTGGGGCCAACGTGCTGACTTTC.

The V and J genes are TRBV28 and TRBJ1-4; 7 nucleotides match TRBD1. This CDR3 spans 14 amino acids. From germline, CDR1 is MDHEN and CDR2 SYDVKM. Trimming took 3 bases from V and 4 from J; bases not matched to a gene: 2. CDR3 sequence reads: CASSFRDSNEKLFF. CDR3 bases: TGTGCCAGCAGTTTTCGGGACAGTAATGAAAAACTGTTTTTT.

This CDR3 is CASSPPGLAGGGSYNEQFF. In DNA form, the CDR3 reads TGTGCCAGCAGCCCTCCGGGACTAGCGGGAGGGGGGTCCTACAATGAGCAGTTCTTC. This chain uses TRBV11-3 with TRBJ2-1; 16 nucleotides agree with TRBD2. This CDR3 region has 19 residues. Germline loops: CDR1 SGHNT, CDR2 YENEEA. With V trimmed by 5 bases and J by 1 base, 8 bases remained unmatched.

This sequence joins TRBV6-2 or TRBV6-3 and TRBJ2-2; weak D call: TRBD2 (6 bases). Germline assignment: CDR1 MNHEY and CDR2 SVGEGT. V lost 0 bases and J 2 bases, leaving 13 bases between the germline ends. The CDR3 runs 17 residues. The CDR3 spells CASSYSRGSGNTGELFF. The CDR3 nucleotides read TGTGCCAGCAGTTACTCGAGGGGTAGCGGAAACACCGGGGAGCTGTTTTTT.